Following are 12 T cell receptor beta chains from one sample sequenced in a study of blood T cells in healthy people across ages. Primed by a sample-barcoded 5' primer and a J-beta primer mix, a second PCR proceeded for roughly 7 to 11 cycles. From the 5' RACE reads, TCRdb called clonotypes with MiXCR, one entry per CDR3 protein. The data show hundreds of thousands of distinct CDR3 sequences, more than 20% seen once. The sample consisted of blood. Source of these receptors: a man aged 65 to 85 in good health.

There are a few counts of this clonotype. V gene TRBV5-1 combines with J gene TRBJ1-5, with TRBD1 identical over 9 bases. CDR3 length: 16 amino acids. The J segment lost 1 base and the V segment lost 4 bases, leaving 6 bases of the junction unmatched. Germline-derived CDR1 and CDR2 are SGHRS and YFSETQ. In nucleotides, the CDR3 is TGCGCCAGCAGCGAATCGGGACAGGGAAGCAATCAGCCCCAGCATTTT. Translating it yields CASSESGQGSNQPQHF.

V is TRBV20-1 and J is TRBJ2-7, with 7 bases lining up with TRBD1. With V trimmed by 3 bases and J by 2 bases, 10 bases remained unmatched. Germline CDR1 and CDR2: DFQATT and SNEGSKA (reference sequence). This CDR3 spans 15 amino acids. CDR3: CSASSPRGQTYEQYF. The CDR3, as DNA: TGCAGTGCTAGCTCCCCAAGGGGGCAGACCTACGAGCAGTACTTC.

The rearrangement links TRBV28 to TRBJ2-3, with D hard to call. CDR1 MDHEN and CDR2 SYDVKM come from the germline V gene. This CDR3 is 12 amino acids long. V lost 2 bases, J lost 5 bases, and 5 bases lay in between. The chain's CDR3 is CASSLALDTQYF. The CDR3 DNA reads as TGTGCCAGCAGTTTAGCACTAGATACGCAGTATTTT.

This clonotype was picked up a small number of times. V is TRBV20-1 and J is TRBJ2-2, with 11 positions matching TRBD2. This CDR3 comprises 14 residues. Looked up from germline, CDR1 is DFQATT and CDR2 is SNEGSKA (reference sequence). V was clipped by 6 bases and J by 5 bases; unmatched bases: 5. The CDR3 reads CSATSGSQTGELFF. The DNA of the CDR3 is TGCAGTGCCACTAGCGGGAGCCAAACCGGGGAGCTGTTTTTT.

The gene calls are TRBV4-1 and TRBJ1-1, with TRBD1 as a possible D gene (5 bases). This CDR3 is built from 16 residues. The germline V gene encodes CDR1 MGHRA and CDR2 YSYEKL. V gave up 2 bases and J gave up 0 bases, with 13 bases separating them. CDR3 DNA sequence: TGCGCCAGCAGCCAATCTTTCAGGGTGATGAACACTGAAGCTTTCTTT. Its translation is CASSQSFRVMNTEAFF.

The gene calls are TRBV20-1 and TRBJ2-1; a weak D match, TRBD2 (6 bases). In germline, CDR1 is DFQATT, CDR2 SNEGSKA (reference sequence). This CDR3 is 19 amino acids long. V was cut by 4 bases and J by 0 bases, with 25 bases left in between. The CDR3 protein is CSATTFGGFGRSSYNEQFF. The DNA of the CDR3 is TGCAGTGCTACTACCTTTGGGGGGTTCGGGCGAAGCTCCTACAATGAGCAGTTCTTC.

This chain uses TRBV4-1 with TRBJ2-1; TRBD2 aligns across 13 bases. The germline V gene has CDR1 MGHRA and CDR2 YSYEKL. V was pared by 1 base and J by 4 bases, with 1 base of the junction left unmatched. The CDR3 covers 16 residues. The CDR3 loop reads CASSQGTSGGYNEQFF. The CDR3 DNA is TGCGCCAGCAGCCAAGGGACTAGCGGGGGTTACAATGAGCAGTTCTTC.

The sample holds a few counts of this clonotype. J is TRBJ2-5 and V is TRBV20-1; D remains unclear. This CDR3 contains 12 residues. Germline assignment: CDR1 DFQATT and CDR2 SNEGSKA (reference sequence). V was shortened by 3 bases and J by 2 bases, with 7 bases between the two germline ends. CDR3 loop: CSASYGQETQYF. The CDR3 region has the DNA TGCAGTGCTAGTTACGGGCAAGAGACCCAGTACTTC.

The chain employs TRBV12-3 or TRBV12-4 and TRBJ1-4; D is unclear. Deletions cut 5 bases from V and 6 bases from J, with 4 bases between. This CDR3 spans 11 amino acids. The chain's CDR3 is CASSDDEKLFF. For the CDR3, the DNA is TGTGCCAGCAGTGATGATGAAAAACTGTTTTTT.

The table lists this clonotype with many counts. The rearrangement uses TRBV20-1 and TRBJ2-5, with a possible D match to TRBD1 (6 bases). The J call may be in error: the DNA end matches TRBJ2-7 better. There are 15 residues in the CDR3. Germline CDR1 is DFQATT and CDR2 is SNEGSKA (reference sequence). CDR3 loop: CSAREYPGQSYEQYF. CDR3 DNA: TGCAGTGCTAGAGAATACCCGGGACAATCCTACGAGCAGTACTTC.

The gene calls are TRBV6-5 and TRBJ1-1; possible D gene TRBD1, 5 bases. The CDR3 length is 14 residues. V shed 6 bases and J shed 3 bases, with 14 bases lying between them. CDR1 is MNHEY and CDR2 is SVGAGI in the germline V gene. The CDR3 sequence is CASSSGEGHTEAFF. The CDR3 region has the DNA TGTGCCAGCAGCTCCGGGGAGGGGCACACTGAAGCTTTCTTT.

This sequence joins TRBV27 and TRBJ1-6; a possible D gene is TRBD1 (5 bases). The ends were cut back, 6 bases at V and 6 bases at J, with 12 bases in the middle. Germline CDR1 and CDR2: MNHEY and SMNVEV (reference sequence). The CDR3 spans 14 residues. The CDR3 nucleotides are TGTGCCAGCAGCCCAGGGAGTGGTAATTCACCCCTCCACTTT. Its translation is CASSPGSGNSPLHF.